A selection of T cell receptor beta chains follows, all from one sample in a study of T-cell memory formation after mild COVID-19. TCRdb used MiXCR to reprocess the 5' RACE reads, holding one entry per CDR3 protein. The sample comprises almost 350,000 distinct CDR3 sequences, approximately 22% of which are singletons, and 21% rests with the top ten. Material: PBMCs or a T cell subset sorted from them (not recorded which). Receptors originate from a man aged 18 to 35 who had mild COVID-19 (a few samples of this study predate the infection). Cell type and time point are not known. CDR3s include the opening cysteine and the closing phenylalanine or tryptophan. Fields, in order: J gene, V gene, D gene, clone size, CDR3 protein. A D gene is named only where the DNA matches it firmly. Clone size appears in some rows only: once, few, many, or a class for an expanded clone.

TRBJ2-5 TRBV18 NA few CASSPRRVEETQYF
TRBJ2-5 TRBV5-6 NA few CASSLLKETQYF
TRBJ2-6 TRBV3-1 NA few CASSRFAGQTFSGANVLTF
TRBJ2-3 TRBV10-3 TRBD1 NA CAIGTGELDTQYF
TRBJ2-1 TRBV4-1 NA many CASSPPSGTTGDEQFF
TRBJ1-1 TRBV5-1 NA few CASSLRPTELNTEAFF
TRBJ2-5 TRBV30 NA many CAWSIQGVVTQYF
TRBJ1-4 TRBV12-3/TRBV12-4 NA NA CASREPRGADEKLFF
TRBJ2-3 TRBV12-3/TRBV12-4 TRBD2 NA CASRIGLGGDTQYF
TRBJ2-7 TRBV20-1 TRBD1 NA CSARVPTGNGEQYF
TRBJ1-5 TRBV29-1 NA few CSVGAGNQPQHF
TRBJ2-1 TRBV28 TRBD2 NA CASSQSAGGLQFF
TRBJ1-6 TRBV7-9 NA few CASSWDGYSPLHF
TRBJ2-7 TRBV7-9 NA few CASSPREETKAEQYF
TRBJ2-6 TRBV5-1 NA many CASSLAGSSGANVLTF